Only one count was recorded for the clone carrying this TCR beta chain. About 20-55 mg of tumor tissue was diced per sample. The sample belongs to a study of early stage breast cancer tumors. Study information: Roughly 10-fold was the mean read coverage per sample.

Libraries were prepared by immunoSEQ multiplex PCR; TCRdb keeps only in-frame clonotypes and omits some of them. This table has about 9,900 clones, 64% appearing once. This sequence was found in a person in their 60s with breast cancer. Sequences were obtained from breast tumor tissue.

The CDR3 here is CASSSPGTGKETQYF. CDR3 DNA sequence: TGTGCCAGCAGCTCCCCCGGGACAGGCAAAGAGACCCAGTACTTC. The chain employs TRBV7-2 and TRBJ2-5, with TRBD1 matching 8 bases. This CDR3 region has 15 residues. Trimming at V came to 4 bases and at J to 3 bases, leaving 7 bases not matched to a gene. Germline CDR1 SGHTA, CDR2 FQGNSA.